Listed here are 10 T cell receptor beta chains from one sample, sequenced in a study of regulatory T cells in long-lasting Graves disease. As for time point: persistent/refractory GD, antithyroid drugs over 5 years with positive TRAb. Preparation of the TCR library used RNA extracted from PBMCs. HTBI primers from iRepertoire and Arm-PCR of CDR3 regions yielded the TCR beta libraries. TCRdb processed the multiplex PCR reads anew with MiXCR; each CDR3 protein has one entry. The table records more than 350,000 distinct CDR3 sequences, around a fifth of them present only once. The sequencing used peripheral blood mononuclear cells (PBMCs), collected when the disease was refractory, from a patient treated with antithyroid drugs. These receptors were collected from a female donor with Graves disease.

Of note for this clonotype: This clone may be a read error of a much larger clone one base away. The rearrangement joins TRBV20-1 to TRBJ1-6; D possibly corresponds to TRBD1 (5 bases). Germline V lookup: CDR1 DFQATT, CDR2 SNEGSKA (reference sequence). V lost 4 bases, J lost 7 bases, and 14 bases lay in between. The CDR3 covers 14 residues. The CDR3 sequence: CSANTGRGNSPLHF. The DNA of the CDR3 is TGCAGTGCTAACACGGGACGGGGAAATTCACCCCTCCACTTT.

This clonotype was seen many times. The chain carries TRBV20-1 and TRBJ2-7, with D perhaps matching TRBD1 or TRBD2 (5 bases each). This CDR3 contains 12 residues. With 0 bases removed from V and 3 bases from J, the gap between germline ends came to 6 bases. Germline loops: CDR1 DFQATT, CDR2 SNEGSKA (reference sequence). The DNA of the CDR3 is TGCAGTGCTAGAGAGGGGGTCTACGAGCAGTACTTC. Encoded protein: CSAREGVYEQYF.

This chain uses TRBV4-1 with TRBJ2-7, with no clear D. Germline CDR1 MGHRA, CDR2 YSYEKL. The CDR3 covers 13 residues. Trimming left V 4 bases short and J 2 bases short, with 9 bases between. The CDR3 bases are TGCGCCAGCAGCCCCGGTATACCCTACGAGCAGTACTTC. It is translated as CASSPGIPYEQYF.

The chain combines TRBV28 with TRBJ1-5, with 12 bases matching TRBD1. V lost 7 bases, J lost 6 bases, and 16 bases stayed unmatched. The V gene's germline CDR1 is MDHEN and CDR2 SYDVKM. CDR3 length equals 18 residues. The CDR3 loop reads CASINPGTGGAGSQPQHF. In DNA, the CDR3 is TGTGCCAGCATAAACCCTGGGACAGGGGGCGCGGGGAGTCAGCCCCAGCATTTT.

On this clonotype itself: Because it lacks the conserved phenylalanine or tryptophan at the end, this CDR3 is likely a read error. This chain links TRBV12-3 or TRBV12-4 with TRBJ1-2; 7 positions match TRBD1. This CDR3 contains 14 residues. J lost 4 bases, V lost 5 bases, and 7 bases had no gene match. The CDR3 spells CASSELQGIYGYTS. DNA of the CDR3: TGTGCCAGCAGTGAATTACAGGGGATCTATGGCTACACCTCC.

Details on this clonotype: A much larger clone lies one base from this, so it may be a read error. The chain recombines TRBV7-8 with TRBJ2-4, with 7 positions matching TRBD2. Germline CDR1 SGHVS, CDR2 FQNEAQ. V dropped 7 bases and J dropped 6; count of bases not matched to a gene: 21. CDR3 length: 18 residues. The CDR3, as DNA: TGTGCCAGCATTCCGGGGCTAACGGGAGGCATTGCGGGAAACATTCAGTACTTC. It codes for CASIPGLTGGIAGNIQYF.

This clonotype has only a few counts. The DNA of the CDR3 is TGCGCCAGCAGCTTGGAGGCTAGCGGGACCAACGGGGAGCTGTTTTTT. This sequence encodes CASSLEASGTNGELFF. The chain couples TRBV5-1 to TRBJ2-2, with 9 positions matching TRBD2. This CDR3 region has 16 residues. V shed 0 bases and J 7 bases; nucleotides not matched to a gene: 7. Germline loops: CDR1 SGHRS, CDR2 YFSETQ.

The chain couples TRBV15 to TRBJ2-2; D may correspond to TRBD1 or TRBD2 (6 bases each). Germline-derived CDR1 and CDR2 are LNHNV and YYDKDF (reference sequence). The CDR3 runs to 20 residues. The germline V and J ends were trimmed by 0 bases and 1 base, with 21 bases remaining between them. The chain's CDR3 is CATSREGGGGRYWNTGELFF. The CDR3 region has the DNA TGTGCCACCAGCAGAGAGGGGGGCGGCGGACGATATTGGAACACCGGGGAGCTGTTTTTT. The variable domain in full, with the rest retrieved from reference TRBV15 and TRBJ2-2, is DAMVIQNPRYQVTQFGKPVTLSCSQTLNHNVMYWYQQKSSQAPKLLFHYYDKDFNNEADTPDNFQSRRPNTSFCFLDIRSPGLGDTAMYLCATSREGGGGRYWNTGELFFGEGSRLTVL.

This clonotype has ten or more counts. The V call is TRBV7-8, the J call TRBJ1-1; D is perhaps TRBD1 (5 bases). This CDR3 is built from 17 residues. Germline assignment: CDR1 SGHVS and CDR2 FQNEAQ. V dropped 5 bases and J dropped 3 bases, with 22 bases sitting between them. CDR3 loop: CASSAPLRGLIDTEAFF. The CDR3 coding sequence is TGTGCCAGCAGCGCGCCCCTTCGGGGGTTAATTGACACTGAAGCTTTCTTT.

The rearrangement links TRBV7-9 to TRBJ2-7; 8 bases align to TRBD2. This CDR3 spans 14 amino acids. The germline CDR1 and CDR2 sequences are SEHNR and FQNEAQ (reference sequence). Losses at the gene ends were 5 bases for V and 6 bases for J; bases not matched to a gene: 9. CDR3 protein: CASSHGTSSGEQYF. In DNA, the CDR3 is TGTGCCAGCAGCCACGGGACTAGTTCCGGCGAGCAGTACTTC.